This TCR beta chain comes out of a study of T cells in Graves' hyperthyroidism and ophthalmopathy (dated by TCRdb to about 2019). With respect to the entire study: Peripheral blood was collected at initial diagnosis, before any treatment. A discovery cohort of around 100 patients, approximately 44 with Graves' ophthalmopathy and about 60 with stable Graves' hyperthyroidism, was used to find distinguishing TCR V-J signatures. In addition, the study compared T-cell repertoires in thyroid tissue and in blood from roughly 6 Graves' hyperthyroidism patients. For training and testing, the 80 to 100 patients in the discovery cohort were randomly divided in a 7:3 ratio. After blood sampling, hyperthyroidism patients were treated with methimazole at a starting dose of 30 mg daily, and ophthalmopathy patients were treated with high-dose intravenous methylprednisolone. According to the paper, TCR Vbeta CDR3 sequencing was carried out on about 140 peripheral blood samples, which came from 40 to 45 ophthalmopathy, around 74 hyperthyroidism and some 17 progressor patients. Whether ophthalmopathy could be predicted prospectively was tested in an independent validation cohort made up of under 20 hyperthyroidism patients plus 17 patients who later progressed to ophthalmopathy.

Deletion took 2 bases off V and 4 bases off J, with a span of 11 bases between the germline ends. The germline V gene supplies CDR1 MNHNS and CDR2 SASEGT. CDR3 length: 15 amino acids, cysteine to phenylalanine. Of the read, only the CDR3 DNA is kept; its 45 bases are in frame from base 1. The TCR beta CDR3 regions were amplified from the RNA transcripts. A first-round RT-PCR of the TCR CDR3 used the HTBI primer set with the Qiagen OneStep RT-PCR kit. A second multiplex PCR round built the libraries, followed by size selection and purification. Paired-end sequencing of the libraries was performed with 100 bp reads on an Illumina HiSeq2000. The source study handled its data this way. SOAPnuke was used to process the raw data, removing reads that contained adapters or uncalled bases, had a mean Phred below 15, or lacked an exact match to the constant primer or identifier. High-quality paired reads were merged using COPE v1.2.5, and each unique nucleotide sequence was defined as a clonotype. MiTCR v1.1 was used to align the clonotypes against IMGT TRBV, TRBD and TRBJ reference segments. Analysis was restricted to V-J combinations with a frequency above 0.0001, which covered roughly 99% of repertoires. A TCS score was defined as the ratio between F50 (clonal expansion) and ExV (chaos), using BLOSUM62-based TCRdist between CDR3 peptides within each V-J. Welch's t-statistics and random forest reduced around 510 V-J features to some 14, which were used in a naive Bayes classifier (R e1071). The raw public reads went through TCRdb reprocessing: fastp at Q25, MiXCR clone calling, in-frame beta chains kept. Entries that share a CDR3 protein sequence are merged under the most common genes and DNA. The V and J calls were not made by the authors but by TCRdb's processing. The sample table holds about half a million distinct CDR3 sequences, of which more than 20% were seen once. The leading ten clones occupy approximately 26% of the sample.

This clonotype was observed at least ten times. Its cognate antigen has yet to be identified. No base quality values were provided; no much bigger clone lies one nucleotide off. A patient counted as having stable Graves' hyperthyroidism if no progression to ophthalmopathy occurred over 18 months of follow-up. The hyperthyroidism patients were between 18 and 65 years old and newly diagnosed, with a disease duration of less than 2 months. Patients with uncontrolled infections, other autoimmune diseases, pregnancy or lactation were excluded. Diagnoses relied on clinical symptoms, serum thyroxine and TRAb, thyroid ultrasound and orbital computed tomography. PBMCs were isolated from more than 9 ml of fresh peripheral blood by Ficoll-Paque density gradient centrifugation. Trizol reagent was used to extract total RNA, and RNA quality was then checked on an Agilent 2100 Bioanalyzer. General study outcomes and caveats: Most expanded thyroid clonotypes (frequency above 0.001) were also found in blood, which suggests that blood repertoires may mirror thyroid immune responses. Sample size was not statistically predetermined, and investigators were not blinded to group allocation. During validation, the model predicted progression to ophthalmopathy a median of around 7 months ahead of onset, with roughly 65% sensitivity and 72.22% specificity. A 13 V-J signature model separated ophthalmopathy from stable hyperthyroidism, with 87.88% sensitivity and around 84% specificity in cross-validation and 80%/75% in testing.

Sequencing was done on a sample of blood. This clonotype was sampled from a young man with Graves' hyperthyroidism. Recombination joined TRBV6-1 with TRBJ2-2, with the D segment identity uncertain. At the DNA level, the sequence is TGTGCCAGCAGTGAAAAGTGGTCCGGCACCGGGGAGCTGTTTTTT. Translated, this gives CASSEKWSGTGELFF.